Each of the 12 T cell receptor beta chains below was sequenced from the same sample in a study of T cells after posttransplantation cyclophosphamide. Repertoires were generated with immunoSEQ multiplex PCR, while TCRdb's copy carries only in-frame clones and drops some. The sample lists just over 15,000 clones; approximately 81% were seen once. Control samples came 1 year after myeloablative marrow transplants with methotrexate plus calcineurin inhibitor. The specimen comprised PBMCs, sampled 350 to 400 days after allogeneic stem cell transplant with calcineurin inhibitor and methotrexate. Receptors originate from a male patient in his late teens or twenties who received an allogeneic stem cell transplant from a related donor, was CMV-positive, and had no GVHD. Some T cells may have come from the graft donor.

The chain couples TRBV6-5 to TRBJ1-5, with 9 bases fitting TRBD1. The CDR3 is 14 amino acids. The germline CDR1 and CDR2 sequences are MNHEY and SVGAGI. V shed 5 bases and J 3 bases; nucleotides not matched to a gene: 2. The CDR3 DNA reads TGTGCCAGCAGTGACAGGGGGTCCAATCAGCCCCAGCATTTT. Its translation is CASSDRGSNQPQHF.

The chain employs TRBV28 and TRBJ2-7; 9 bases align to TRBD2. The CDR3 loop spans 15 amino acids. The V gene end was trimmed by 6 bases and the J gene end by 4 bases; junction bases not matched to a gene: 10. Germline values: CDR1 MDHEN, CDR2 SYDVKM. CDR3 loop: CASSLAGSGGYEQYF. CDR3 DNA sequence: TGTGCCAGCAGCCTAGCGGGAAGCGGGGGTTACGAGCAGTACTTC.

This chain's CDR3 is CASSRTGKHQPQHF. CDR3 DNA: TGTGCCAGTAGTAGGACAGGCAAACATCAGCCCCAGCATTTT. The V gene is TRBV19, the J gene TRBJ1-5; 7 bases map to TRBD1. Germline CDR1 is LNHDA and CDR2 is SQIVND (reference sequence). V was pared by 4 bases and J by 5 bases, with 5 bases of the junction left unmatched. This CDR3 has 14 residues.

This clone appeared a few times. J is TRBJ2-2 and V is TRBV19, with TRBD2 as a possible D gene (6 bases). The V gene's germline CDR1 is LNHDA and CDR2 SQIVND (reference sequence). V lost 5 bases and J lost 7, with 17 bases in between. This CDR3 is built from 15 residues. This chain's CDR3 is CASSFARELGGELFF. The CDR3 coding sequence is TGTGCCAGTAGTTTCGCCCGGGAGTTGGGCGGGGAGCTGTTTTTT.

This clone was seen a handful of times. This chain connects TRBV7-9 to TRBJ1-5; D may be TRBD1 (5 bases). Between the trimmed V and J ends, which lost 2 bases and 2 bases, there was a span of 7 bases. The germline CDR1 and CDR2 sequences are SEHNR and FQNEAQ (reference sequence). This CDR3 contains 14 residues. DNA of the CDR3: TGTGCCAGCAGCTTAACCAGGGGCAATCAGCCCCAGCATTTT. The encoded protein is CASSLTRGNQPQHF.

This sequence joins TRBV7-8 and TRBJ1-1, with D possibly being TRBD1 (5 bases). V lost 5 bases and J lost 4, with 14 bases in between. The germline V gene encodes CDR1 SGHVS and CDR2 FQNEAQ. The CDR3 contains 14 residues. The CDR3 protein is CASSLRALGTEAFF. Written as DNA, the CDR3 is TGTGCCAGCAGCCTCAGGGCCTTGGGCACTGAAGCTTTCTTT.

This clone appeared a few times. The gene calls are TRBV5-6 and TRBJ1-1; 9 positions match TRBD1. V was pared by 0 bases and J by 5 bases, with 8 bases of the junction left unmatched. The germline gives CDR1 SGHDT, CDR2 YYEEEE. The CDR3 length is 16 residues. The CDR3 reads CASSLGLTGGLTEAFF. CDR3 nucleotide sequence: TGTGCCAGCAGCTTGGGATTAACAGGGGGCCTTACTGAAGCTTTCTTT.

A word on this clone: At one of its ends the junction is not consistent with the germline gene, which may arise from a read error. V gene TRBV7-3 combines with J gene TRBJ2-1; 7 bases are shared with TRBD2. The CDR3 consists of 16 residues. In germline, CDR1 is SGHTA, CDR2 FQGTGA. CDR3 residues: CASSLSAGVAYSEQFF. CDR3 DNA: TGTGCCAGCAGCTTATCGGCGGGAGTCGCCTACAGTGAGCAGTTCTTC.

The chain couples TRBV6-5 to TRBJ2-7; D is perhaps TRBD1 (5 bases). Trimming removed 6 bases at V and 5 bases at J, with 20 bases between. The CDR3 length is 15 residues. Germline V gene sequence: CDR1 MNHEY, CDR2 SVGAGI. Here the CDR3 reads CASRPPGRVIHEQYF. CDR3 bases: TGTGCCAGCAGACCCCCCGGCAGGGTCATCCACGAGCAGTACTTC.

The chain carries TRBV5-1 and TRBJ1-5, with 9 nucleotides matching TRBD1. Germline CDR1 reads SGHRS; CDR2 reads YFSETQ. This CDR3 region has 18 residues. Trimming took 3 bases from V and 2 from J; bases not matched to a gene: 12. Written as DNA, the CDR3 is TGCGCCAGCAGCTGGGGACAGGGCAGGGGAAAGTGCAATCAGCCCCAGCATTTT. It specifies CASSWGQGRGKCNQPQHF.

The CDR3 sequence: CASSLPPGHRIYGYTF. As DNA, the CDR3 is TGTGCCAGCAGCTTGCCTCCGGGACACAGAATCTATGGCTACACCTTC. The genes are TRBV7-9 and TRBJ1-2; tentatively, D is TRBD1 (6 bases). Per germline, CDR1 SEHNR and CDR2 FQNEAQ (reference sequence). Trimming removed 3 bases at V and 4 bases at J, with 18 bases between. The CDR3 has 16 residues.

V and J are TRBV10-2 and TRBJ2-7; TRBD1 agrees at 10 bases. V dropped 5 bases and J dropped 3; count of bases not matched to a gene: 10. The CDR3 consists of 16 residues. Germline-derived CDR1 and CDR2 are WSHSY and SAAADI. The CDR3 DNA sequence: TGCGCCAGCAGTTGGGACAGGGGCGCCAATTACTACGAGCAGTACTTC. Residues: CASSWDRGANYYEQYF.